A single sample gave rise to the 26 T cell receptor beta chains below, sequenced in a study of spatial heterogeneity in lung cancer. The sample's time point: blood at routine non-recurrence follow-up after resection. Whole RNA from tumor, nontumor lung or frozen PBMC was sequenced unsorted. TCRdb recomputed calls from the 5' RACE reads with MiXCR, one row per CDR3 protein. The sample includes about 120,000 distinct CDR3 sequences, 10% to 15% seen only once; the top ten take around a sixth. The source was PBMCs, collected at follow-up. The receptors here all came from a male donor with early-stage non-small cell lung cancer.

This clonotype was picked up many times. The gene calls are TRBV6-2 or TRBV6-3 and TRBJ2-1, with no clear D. V dropped 6 bases and J dropped 12 bases, with 15 bases sitting between them. The V gene's germline CDR1 is MNHEY and CDR2 SVGEGT. The CDR3 totals 12 residues. The CDR3 nucleotides are TGTGCCAGCAGCCCCACGGACGAGCTGCAGTTCTTC. Translating it yields CASSPTDELQFF.

The table lists this clonotype with a few counts. The chain combines TRBV20-1 with TRBJ2-1; the D is unclear. The CDR3 consists of 11 residues. V lost 1 base and J lost 9, with 7 bases in between. Germline V gene data show CDR1 as DFQATT and CDR2 as SNEGSKA (reference sequence). CDR3 protein: CSARAAAEQFF. The CDR3 region has the DNA TGCAGTGCTAGAGCGGCTGCTGAGCAGTTCTTC.

The table lists this clonotype with many counts. This chain uses TRBV28 with TRBJ2-5; TRBD2 might be the D (5 bases). In germline, CDR1 is MDHEN, CDR2 SYDVKM. The CDR3 extends over 14 amino acids. Trimming left V 5 bases short and J 4 bases short, with 14 bases between. The CDR3 region is CASSTGNTPETQYF. The CDR3 DNA reads TGTGCCAGCAGTACCGGGAACACCCCAGAGACCCAGTACTTC.

This clonotype was detected a few times. The chain links TRBV7-2 to TRBJ2-1, with 9 bases lining up with TRBD2. CDR1 SGHTA and CDR2 FQGNSA come from the germline V gene. The length of the CDR3 is 16 residues. Trimming at V came to 5 bases and at J to 8 bases, leaving 13 bases not matched to a gene. The CDR3 here is CASSPRPGLASYEQFF. CDR3 sequence (DNA): TGTGCCAGCAGCCCCCGACCGGGACTAGCTTCCTATGAGCAGTTCTTC.

This clonotype was detected ten times or more. The chain joins TRBV5-1 to TRBJ2-2; D remains unclear. The V end lost 0 bases, the J end lost 2 bases, and 8 bases lay between the germline ends. This CDR3 comprises 15 residues. Per germline, CDR1 SGHRS and CDR2 YFSETQ. Here the CDR3 DNA reads TGCGCCAGCAGCTTGGCTACGGTTAACACCGGGGAGCTGTTTTTT. As protein: CASSLATVNTGELFF. Using reference TRBV5-1 and TRBJ2-2 for the parts outside the CDR3, the full variable domain is KAGVTQTPRYLIKTRGQQVTLSCSPISGHRSVSWYQQTPGQGLQFLFEYFSETQRNKGNFPGRFSGRQFSNSRSEMNVSTLELGDSALYLCASSLATVNTGELFFGEGSRLTVL.

V usage is TRBV7-2 and J usage is TRBJ2-1; 8 nucleotides align to TRBD2. The CDR3 is made up of 14 amino acids. CDR1 is SGHTA and CDR2 is FQGNSA in the germline V gene. V was pared by 5 bases and J by 6 bases, with 6 bases of the junction left unmatched. CDR3 region: CASSPGRAANEQFF. The CDR3 coding sequence is TGTGCCAGCAGCCCCGGGAGGGCGGCCAATGAGCAGTTCTTC.

This clonotype was counted a few times. The chain joins TRBV28 to TRBJ1-2; 8 bases map to TRBD1. CDR1 MDHEN and CDR2 SYDVKM come from the germline V gene. The CDR3 covers 14 residues. J lost 3 bases, V lost 3 bases, and 3 bases had no gene match. In DNA form, the CDR3 reads TGTGCCAGCAGTTTTGCGGGACAGGACTATGGCTACACCTTC. The encoded protein is CASSFAGQDYGYTF.

The genes are TRBV4-2 and TRBJ2-1; TRBD2 agrees at 9 bases. From germline, CDR1 is LGHNA and CDR2 YNFKEQ. The V and J ends lost 4 bases and 10 bases, in that order; junction bases with no gene match: 11. CDR3 length: 15 residues. Written as DNA, the CDR3 is TGTGCCAGCAGCCGGAGGGGTAGCGGGGGCGAGGAGCAGTTCTTC. This encodes CASSRRGSGGEEQFF.

Ten or more counts support this clonotype. The chain has TRBV9 and TRBJ2-1; 14 positions match TRBD2. CDR1 and CDR2 from the germline V gene are SGDLS and YYNGEE. This CDR3 has 17 amino acids. V lost 4 bases, J lost 4 bases, and 7 bases stayed unmatched. CDR3: CASSLRLAGGRYNEQFF. CDR3 coding DNA: TGTGCCAGCAGCTTAAGACTAGCGGGGGGGAGGTACAATGAGCAGTTCTTC.

This clonotype has just a few counts. The chain is built from TRBV6-5 and TRBJ2-2; D uncertain. From germline, CDR1 is MNHEY and CDR2 SVGAGI. Trimming left V 0 bases short and J 6 bases short, with 8 bases between. The CDR3 sequence is 14 residues long. CDR3 region: CASSYSLWAGELFF. CDR3 nucleotides: TGTGCCAGCAGTTACTCGCTGTGGGCCGGGGAGCTGTTTTTT.

A few counts support this clonotype. The chain has TRBV9 and TRBJ2-3; D may be TRBD1 or TRBD2 (5 bases each). V was cut by 0 bases and J by 5 bases, with 10 bases left in between. Germline V gives CDR1 SGDLS, CDR2 YYNGEE. This CDR3 comprises 14 residues. The CDR3 loop reads CASSVAGPQDTQYF. CDR3 sequence (DNA): TGTGCCAGCAGCGTAGCGGGACCCCAAGATACGCAGTATTTT.

This clonotype was counted only a few times. The genes are TRBV6-4 and TRBJ2-3, with 7 bases matching TRBD1. This CDR3 has 14 amino acids. Germline CDR1 and CDR2: MRHNA and SNTAGT. The J segment lost 3 bases and the V segment lost 4 bases, leaving 4 bases of the junction unmatched. The DNA for the CDR3 is TGTGCCAGCAGTGCAGGGGGTTGGACAGATACGCAGTATTTT. It translates to CASSAGGWTDTQYF.

The sample holds many counts of this clonotype. The chain couples TRBV29-1 to TRBJ2-7; D uncertain. With 0 bases removed from V and 4 bases from J, the gap between germline ends came to 10 bases. The CDR3 is 13 amino acids. Germline V gene data show CDR1 as SQVTM and CDR2 as ANQGSEA. CDR3 sequence: CSVEESQRYEQYF. The CDR3 DNA reads as TGCAGCGTTGAAGAAAGCCAAAGGTACGAGCAGTACTTC.

The sample holds many counts of this clonotype. The V call is TRBV4-2, the J call TRBJ1-5; D is perhaps TRBD1 (6 bases). This CDR3 comprises 15 residues. In germline, CDR1 is LGHNA, CDR2 YNFKEQ. V was clipped by 0 bases and J by 6 bases, with 12 bases between them. CDR3 loop: CASSQDWQGSQPQHF. CDR3 nucleotide sequence: TGTGCCAGCAGCCAAGATTGGCAGGGGAGTCAGCCCCAGCATTTT.

This clonotype is classed as medium-sized (0.01 to 0.1%). V usage is TRBV7-9 and J usage is TRBJ1-1; D is unclear. This CDR3 spans 13 amino acids. V was shortened by 1 base and J by 0 bases, with 3 bases between the two germline ends. Germline V gene lookup returns CDR1 SEHNR and CDR2 FQNEAQ (reference sequence). The CDR3 loop is CASSLDMNTEAFF. CDR3 nucleotides: TGTGCCAGCAGCTTAGACATGAACACTGAAGCTTTCTTT.

This clonotype has ten or more counts. The chain uses TRBV5-1 and TRBJ2-1, with D possibly being TRBD1 (5 bases). The CDR3 is 13 residues long. Trimming stripped 4 bases from V and 8 bases from J, with 13 bases between. Germline CDR1 reads SGHRS; CDR2 reads YFSETQ. The CDR3 DNA reads as TGCGCCAGCAGCCCATGGACAAGGGATGAGCAGTTCTTC. Translated: CASSPWTRDEQFF.

The chain joins TRBV11-3 to TRBJ2-3; unclear D gene. CDR1 and CDR2 from the germline V gene are SGHNT and YENEEA. The CDR3 loop spans 15 amino acids. Trimming took off 1 base at V and 0 bases at J, with 8 bases between the two ends. The CDR3 DNA reads as TGTGCCAGCAGCTTAGGAGGATATAGCACAGATACGCAGTATTTT. Its translation is CASSLGGYSTDTQYF.

The sample holds many counts of this clonotype. The chain is built from TRBV18 and TRBJ2-3; D uncertain. The V gene's germline CDR1 is KGHSH and CDR2 LQKENI. The V end was cut by 5 bases, the J end by 1 base, with 10 bases between. This CDR3 comprises 14 residues. CDR3 loop: CASSFFSGTDTQYF. DNA of the CDR3: TGTGCCAGCTCATTCTTTTCGGGCACAGATACGCAGTATTTT.

This clonotype was found a few times. V is TRBV3-1 and J is TRBJ1-5; D possibly corresponds to TRBD1 (5 bases). The CDR3 has 17 amino acids. Per germline, CDR1 LGHDT and CDR2 YNNKEL (reference sequence). With 2 bases removed from V and 1 base from J, the gap between germline ends came to 15 bases. The CDR3 DNA reads as TGTGCCAGCAGCCAACGCGGAGGGGTAGGGAGCAATCAGCCCCAGCATTTT. Residues: CASSQRGGVGSNQPQHF.

This clonotype was recorded at least ten times. CDR3 DNA: TGTGCCACCAGCGACGAAGGAGGAAATCAGCCCCAGCATTTT. It translates to CATSDEGGNQPQHF. The chain recombines TRBV15 with TRBJ1-5; D gene ambiguous. Germline V CDR1 and CDR2: LNHNV, YYDKDF (reference sequence). The V end lost 5 bases, the J end lost 4 bases, and 12 bases lay between the germline ends. This CDR3 is 14 amino acids long.

This clonotype was detected many times. CDR3 residues: CSARGGTNTEAFF. CDR3 nucleotide sequence: TGCAGTGCTAGAGGGGGGACGAACACTGAAGCTTTCTTT. The chain joins TRBV20-1 to TRBJ1-1; the D gene is possibly TRBD1 (5 bases). CDR3 length equals 13 residues. Looked up from germline, CDR1 is DFQATT and CDR2 is SNEGSKA (reference sequence). Trimming stripped 1 base from V and 1 base from J, with 7 bases between.

CDR3 bases: TGTGCCAGCAGCCAAGGTCAGGGGATGGGTGAGCAGTTCTTC. This encodes CASSQGQGMGEQFF. The rearrangement uses TRBV3-1 and TRBJ2-1; D is possibly TRBD1 (6 bases). This CDR3 is built from 14 residues. In germline, CDR1 is LGHDT, CDR2 YNNKEL (reference sequence). The V end lost 1 base, the J end lost 9 bases, and 13 bases lay between the germline ends.

This clonotype was detected many times. V usage is TRBV6-6 and J usage is TRBJ1-5; D remains ambiguous. The CDR3 totals 14 residues. Germline CDR1 MNHNY, CDR2 SVGAGI (reference sequence). The V end lost 7 bases, the J end lost 7 bases, and 17 bases lay between the germline ends. CDR3 protein: CASNLGGLYQPQHF. CDR3 in DNA: TGTGCCAGCAACTTGGGAGGGCTATACCAGCCCCAGCATTTT.

The gene calls are TRBV10-1 and TRBJ2-7; weak D call: TRBD2 (5 bases). Trimming stripped 8 bases from V and 4 bases from J, with 15 bases between. The V gene's germline CDR1 is WNHNN and CDR2 SYGVQD (reference sequence). This CDR3 has 13 amino acids. The CDR3 loop reads CASSEGGLYEQYF. In nucleotides, the CDR3 is TGCGCCAGCTCCGAAGGAGGACTTTACGAGCAGTACTTC.

This clonotype was counted between two and nine times. The genes are TRBV28 and TRBJ1-5, with TRBD1 identical over 7 bases. V shed 2 bases, J shed 1 base, and the junction held 2 bases outside the gene matches. The CDR3 runs 15 residues. Germline CDR1 and CDR2: MDHEN and SYDVKM. CDR3 protein: CASSLRTGSNQPQHF. The CDR3 DNA reads TGTGCCAGCAGTTTACGGACAGGAAGCAATCAGCCCCAGCATTTT.

A few counts support this clonotype. The rearrangement joins TRBV29-1 to TRBJ2-1, with D uncertain. The V end was cut by 1 base, the J end by 4 bases, with 8 bases between. Germline CDR1 SQVTM, CDR2 ANQGSEA. The CDR3 is 13 amino acids. The CDR3 DNA is TGCAGCGTTGAAGGGCTACAATACAATGAGCAGTTCTTC. Protein product: CSVEGLQYNEQFF.